This T cell receptor (beta chain) was profiled in a study of T cells in tumors after PD-1 blockade. Findings of the study overall: About 45% of tumor TCR clonotypes were also found in blood.

Data came from immunoSEQ multiplex PCR; TCRdb stores just in-frame clones and leaves some out. The table includes 4,500 to 6,500 clones, 65% to 80% detected once. Of note for this clone: Its antigen is undetermined.

The V segment lost 6 bases and the J segment 0 bases; nucleotides outside the gene matches: 5. The CDR3 extends over 15 amino acids. The V gene's germline CDR1 is LNHDA and CDR2 SQIVND (reference sequence). This TCR was recovered from a human donor with basal cell carcinoma. V gene TRBV19 combines with J gene TRBJ1-2; TRBD1 matches 9 bases. Sequenced material: tumor tissue, taken before anti-PD-1 treatment. CDR3 protein: CASRGDRGANYGYTF. CDR3 DNA: TGTGCCAGTAGGGGCGACAGGGGGGCTAACTATGGCTACACCTTC.